Below are 3 T cell receptor beta chains sequenced from a single sample in a study of T cells of healthy individuals. Using its own MiXCR run on the 5' RACE reads, TCRdb lists one record per CDR3 protein. The sample records around 53,000 distinct CDR3 sequences, roughly 14% being singletons. The receptors were gathered from a human donor in good health.

A few counts support this clonotype. The chain carries TRBV10-3 and TRBJ1-1; D not certain. Trimming took off 3 bases at V and 3 bases at J, with 8 bases between the two ends. Germline CDR1 reads ENHRY; CDR2 reads SYGVKD. This CDR3 contains 13 residues. The CDR3 DNA is TGTGCCATCAGTGATTCGGGGTACACTGAAGCTTTCTTT. Amino acid sequence: CAISDSGYTEAFF.

This clonotype was recorded at least ten times. The chain has TRBV4-3 and TRBJ1-6; D ambiguous. Germline V lookup: CDR1 LGHNA, CDR2 YSLEER. V lost 0 bases and J lost 13, with 10 bases in between. CDR3 length: 13 amino acids. The CDR3 region has the DNA TGCGCCAGCAGCCAAGATGCAGCGTCTCCCCTCCACTTT. As protein: CASSQDAASPLHF.

The rearrangement joins TRBV5-1 to TRBJ2-7; TRBD1 is a possible D gene (5 bases). Germline assignment: CDR1 SGHRS and CDR2 YFSETQ. V was pared by 4 bases and J by 7 bases, with 12 bases between. CDR3 length: 12 residues. Written as DNA, the CDR3 is TGCGCCAGCAGCCTCCTTAGGGGAGAGCAGTACTTC. It encodes CASSLLRGEQYF.